The text below deals with one T cell receptor (beta chain). Different DNA sequences within this sample yield the same CDR3. At a deep level, the assay was run. Only in-frame clones appear in the TCRdb table, and some are missing; sequencing was by immunoSEQ multiplex PCR. The sample carries roughly 1,500,000 clones, 97% to 99% recorded once. This entry is derived from a study of shared clonotypes between healthy human individuals. Overall study: Three plates each covered CD4 naive and memory; CD8 naive two, CD8 memory one.

After removal of 3 bases from V and 3 bases from J, the junction contained 2 bases not matched to a gene. Looked up from germline, CDR1 is SGHRS and CDR2 is YFSETQ. CDR3 length equals 16 residues. Recent vaccinations or acute infections were absent in the healthy HIV-negative adult donors. CD45RA-negative memory and CD45RA+ naive subsets were split from the CD4+ cells. The rearrangement uses TRBV5-1 and TRBJ2-2; 13 bases fit TRBD2. This clonotype was obtained from a man aged 30 to 39 in good health. Sequenced material: naive CD4+ T cells sorted from blood. This sample's subset: CD45RA+ positively selected. The CDR3 nucleotides read TGCGCCAGCAGCTCACTAGCGGGAGGGGACACCGGGGAGCTGTTTTTT. Translated: CASSSLAGGDTGELFF.